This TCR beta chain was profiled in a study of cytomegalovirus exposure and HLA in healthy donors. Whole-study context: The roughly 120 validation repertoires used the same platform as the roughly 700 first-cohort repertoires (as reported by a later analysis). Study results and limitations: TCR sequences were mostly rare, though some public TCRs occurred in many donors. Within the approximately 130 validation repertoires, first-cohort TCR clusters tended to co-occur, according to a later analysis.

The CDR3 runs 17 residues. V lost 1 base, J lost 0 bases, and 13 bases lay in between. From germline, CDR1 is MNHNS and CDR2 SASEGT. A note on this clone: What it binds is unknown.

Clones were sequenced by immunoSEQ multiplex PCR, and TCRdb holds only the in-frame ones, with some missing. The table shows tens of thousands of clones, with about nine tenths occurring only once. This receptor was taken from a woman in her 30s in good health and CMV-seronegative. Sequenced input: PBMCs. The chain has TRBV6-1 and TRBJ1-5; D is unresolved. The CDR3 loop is CASSEDRVIYSNQPQHF. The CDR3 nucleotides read TGTGCCAGCAGTGAAGACCGGGTCATCTATAGCAATCAGCCCCAGCATTTT.